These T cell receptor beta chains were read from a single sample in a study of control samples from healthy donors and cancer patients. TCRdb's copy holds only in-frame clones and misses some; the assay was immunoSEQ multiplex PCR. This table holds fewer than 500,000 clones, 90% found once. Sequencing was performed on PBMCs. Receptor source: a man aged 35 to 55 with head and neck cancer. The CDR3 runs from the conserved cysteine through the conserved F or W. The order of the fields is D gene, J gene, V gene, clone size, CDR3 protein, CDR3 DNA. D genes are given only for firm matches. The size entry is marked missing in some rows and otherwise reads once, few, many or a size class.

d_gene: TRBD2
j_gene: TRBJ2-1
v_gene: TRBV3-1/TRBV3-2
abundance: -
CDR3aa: CASSLTRGMPYNEQFF
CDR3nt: TGTGCCAGCAGCCTGACGCGGGGGATGCCCTACAATGAGCAGTTCTTC

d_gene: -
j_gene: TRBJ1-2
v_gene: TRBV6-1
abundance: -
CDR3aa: CASSELVGGYTF
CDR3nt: TGTGCCAGCAGTGAGTTGGTAGGAGGCTACACCTTC

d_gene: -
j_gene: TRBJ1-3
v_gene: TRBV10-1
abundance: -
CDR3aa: CASSESGFGDTGNTIYF
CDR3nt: TGCGCCAGCAGTGAGTCCGGGTTCGGCGACACTGGAAACACCATATATTTT

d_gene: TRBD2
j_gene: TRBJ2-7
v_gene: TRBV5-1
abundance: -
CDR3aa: CASSPGGVRYEQYF
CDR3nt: TGCGCCAGCAGCCCCGGGGGGGTTCGTTACGAGCAGTACTTC

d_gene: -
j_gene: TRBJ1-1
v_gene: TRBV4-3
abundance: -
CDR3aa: CASSQEGQSGEAFF
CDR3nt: TGCGCCAGCAGCCAAGAAGGACAGTCGGGTGAAGCTTTCTTT

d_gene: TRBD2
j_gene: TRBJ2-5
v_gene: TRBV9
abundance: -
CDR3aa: CASSVDGAGEETQYF
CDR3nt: TGTGCCAGCAGCGTAGACGGAGCGGGAGAAGAGACCCAGTACTTC

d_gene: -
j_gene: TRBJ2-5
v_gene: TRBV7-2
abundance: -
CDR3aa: CASSFILTETGETQYF
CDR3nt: TGTGCCAGCAGCTTCATCCTGACAGAAACGGGGGAGACCCAGTACTTC

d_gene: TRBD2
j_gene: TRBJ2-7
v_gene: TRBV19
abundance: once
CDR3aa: CASSIGSAGTSDHEQYF
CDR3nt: TGTGCCAGTAGTATAGGATCTGCGGGGACTAGCGACCACGAGCAGTACTTC

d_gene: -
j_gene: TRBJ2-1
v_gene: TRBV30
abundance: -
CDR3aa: CAWSDASYNEQFF
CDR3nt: TGTGCCTGGAGTGACGCCTCTTACAATGAGCAGTTCTTC

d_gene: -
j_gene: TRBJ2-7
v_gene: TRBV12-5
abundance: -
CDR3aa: CASGPGTDEQYF
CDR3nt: TGTGCTAGTGGCCCCGGGACGGACGAGCAGTACTTC

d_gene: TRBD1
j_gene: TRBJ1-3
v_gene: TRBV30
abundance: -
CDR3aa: CAWTDRGSDTIYF
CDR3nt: TGTGCCTGGACCGACAGGGGGTCGGACACCATATATTTT

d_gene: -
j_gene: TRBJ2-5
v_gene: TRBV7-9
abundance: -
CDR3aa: CASSLRLKETQYF
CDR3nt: TGTGCCAGCAGCTTAAGGCTGAAAGAGACCCAGTACTTC

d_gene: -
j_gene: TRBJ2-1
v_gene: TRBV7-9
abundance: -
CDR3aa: CASSLSFSYNEQFF
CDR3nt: TGTGCCAGCAGCCTAAGCTTCAGCTACAATGAGCAGTTCTTC

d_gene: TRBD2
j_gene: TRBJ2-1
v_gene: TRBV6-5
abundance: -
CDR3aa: CASSRLAEYNEQFF
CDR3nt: TGTGCCAGCAGTCGACTAGCGGAGTACAATGAGCAGTTCTTC

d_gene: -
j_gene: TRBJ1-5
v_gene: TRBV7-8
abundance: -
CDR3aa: CASSLRGVGANQPQHF
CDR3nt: TGTGCCAGCAGCTTAAGGGGAGTGGGGGCGAATCAGCCCCAGCATTTT

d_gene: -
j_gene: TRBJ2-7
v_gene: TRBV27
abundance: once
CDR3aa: CASSPRYEGTHYEQYF
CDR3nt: TGTGCCAGCAGTCCCAGGTACGAGGGAACACACTACGAGCAGTACTTC

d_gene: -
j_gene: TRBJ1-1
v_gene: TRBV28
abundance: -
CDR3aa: CASSGRTGNTEAFF
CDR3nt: TGTGCCAGCAGTGGGAGAACGGGTAATACTGAAGCTTTCTTT

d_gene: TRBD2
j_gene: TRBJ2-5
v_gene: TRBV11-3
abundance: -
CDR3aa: CASSLGGAGNQETQYF
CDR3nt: TGTGCCAGCAGCTTAGGGGGAGCGGGGAACCAAGAGACCCAGTACTTC

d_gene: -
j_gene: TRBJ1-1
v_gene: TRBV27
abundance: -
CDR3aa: CASSLRQINPMNTEAFF
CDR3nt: TGTGCCAGCAGTCTACGACAGATCAACCCTATGAACACTGAAGCTTTCTTT

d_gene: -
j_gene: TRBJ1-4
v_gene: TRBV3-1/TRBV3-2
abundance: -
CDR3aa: CASSPRADEKLFF
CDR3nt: TGTGCCAGCAGCCCCCGGGCTGATGAAAAACTGTTTTTT

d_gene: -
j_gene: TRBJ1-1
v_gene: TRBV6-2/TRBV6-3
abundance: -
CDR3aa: CASSYSMLPGDRTEAFF
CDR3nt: TGTGCCAGCAGTTACTCGATGCTCCCAGGGGATCGCACTGAAGCTTTCTTT

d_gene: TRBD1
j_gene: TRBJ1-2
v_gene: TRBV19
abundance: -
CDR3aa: CASTTGGWYGYTF
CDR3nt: TGTGCCAGTACCACAGGGGGCTGGTATGGCTACACCTTC

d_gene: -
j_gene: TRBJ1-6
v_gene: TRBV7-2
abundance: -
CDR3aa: CASSLVSGYNSPLHF
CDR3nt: TGTGCCAGCAGCTTAGTATCCGGGTATAATTCACCCCTCCACTTT

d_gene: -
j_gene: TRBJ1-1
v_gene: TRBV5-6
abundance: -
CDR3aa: CASSLGDTEAFF
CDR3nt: TGTGCCAGCAGCTTGGGAGACACTGAAGCTTTCTTT

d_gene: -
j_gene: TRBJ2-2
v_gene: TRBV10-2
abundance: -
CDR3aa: CASLARNTGELFF
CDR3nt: TGCGCCAGTCTGGCCAGGAACACCGGGGAGCTGTTTTTT

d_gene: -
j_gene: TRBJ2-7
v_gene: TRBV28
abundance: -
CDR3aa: CASSFRQDSSYEQYF
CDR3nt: TGTGCCAGCAGTTTTCGGCAGGACAGCTCCTACGAGCAGTACTTC

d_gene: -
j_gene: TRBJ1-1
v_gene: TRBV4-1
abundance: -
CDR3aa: CASSSRGGGTEAFF
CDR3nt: TGCGCCAGCAGCTCCAGGGGTGGGGGCACTGAAGCTTTCTTT

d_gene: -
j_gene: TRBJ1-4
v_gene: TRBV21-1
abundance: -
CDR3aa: CASSKEVHEKLFF
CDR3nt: TGTGCCAGCAGCAAAGAGGTACACGAAAAACTGTTTTTT

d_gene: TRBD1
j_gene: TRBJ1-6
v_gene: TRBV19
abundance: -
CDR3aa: CASSILRGTGTSSYNSPLHF
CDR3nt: TGTGCCAGTAGTATTTTGCGGGGGACAGGCACCAGCTCCTATAATTCACCCCTCCACTTT

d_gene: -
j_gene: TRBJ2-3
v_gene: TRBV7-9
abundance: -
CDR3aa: CASSFSATDTQYF
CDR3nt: TGTGCCAGCAGCTTCAGTGCCACAGATACGCAGTATTTT

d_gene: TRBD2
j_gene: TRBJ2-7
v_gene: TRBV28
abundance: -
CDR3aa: CASSYTVGTSGSYEQYF
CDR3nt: TGTGCCAGCAGTTATACTGTCGGGACTAGCGGGAGTTACGAGCAGTACTTC

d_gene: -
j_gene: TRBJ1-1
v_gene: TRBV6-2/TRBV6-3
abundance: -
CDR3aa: CASSPPRGTGTEAFF
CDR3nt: TGTGCCAGCAGCCCCCCCCGGGGGACGGGAACTGAAGCTTTCTTT

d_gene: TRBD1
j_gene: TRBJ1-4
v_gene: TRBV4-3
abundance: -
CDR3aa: CASSLKGGSFNEKLFF
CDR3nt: TGCGCCAGCAGCCTCAAAGGGGGCAGCTTTAATGAAAAACTGTTTTTT

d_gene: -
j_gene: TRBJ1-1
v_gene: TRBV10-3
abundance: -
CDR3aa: CAISESMGGAGRNTEAFF
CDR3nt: TGTGCCATCAGTGAGTCTATGGGGGGCGCGGGCCGGAACACTGAAGCTTTCTTT

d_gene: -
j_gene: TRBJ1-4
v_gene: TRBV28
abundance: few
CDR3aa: CASSLNGGNEKLFF
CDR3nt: TGTGCCAGCAGTTTAAATGGGGGAAATGAAAAACTGTTTTTT

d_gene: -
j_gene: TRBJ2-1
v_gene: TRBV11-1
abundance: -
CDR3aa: CASSLDRGEQFF
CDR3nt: TGTGCCAGCAGCTTAGACCGGGGTGAGCAGTTCTTC

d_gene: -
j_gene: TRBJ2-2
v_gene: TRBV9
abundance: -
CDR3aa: CASSVLQGNTGELFF
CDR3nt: TGTGCCAGCAGCGTACTGCAGGGGAACACCGGGGAGCTGTTTTTT

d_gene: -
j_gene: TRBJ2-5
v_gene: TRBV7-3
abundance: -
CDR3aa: CASSSGLDAETQYF
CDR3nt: TGTGCCAGCAGCTCTGGACTTGACGCGGAGACCCAGTACTTC

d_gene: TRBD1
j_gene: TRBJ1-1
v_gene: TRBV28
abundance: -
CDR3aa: CASSFEQGWTEAFF
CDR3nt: TGTGCCAGCAGTTTCGAACAGGGGTGGACTGAAGCTTTCTTT

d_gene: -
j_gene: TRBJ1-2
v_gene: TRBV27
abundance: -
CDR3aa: CASSLRGGNYGYTF
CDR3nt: TGTGCCAGCAGCCTCCGGGGCGGGAACTATGGCTACACCTTC

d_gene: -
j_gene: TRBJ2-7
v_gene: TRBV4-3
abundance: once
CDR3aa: CASRPQGGHCSYEQYF
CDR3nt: TGCGCCAGCAGACCGCAGGGGGGACATTGCTCCTACGAGCAGTACTTC

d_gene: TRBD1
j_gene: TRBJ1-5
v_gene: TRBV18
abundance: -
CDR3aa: CASSPTTTGVQPQHF
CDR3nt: TGTGCCAGCTCACCGACAACTACAGGGGTCCAGCCCCAGCATTTT

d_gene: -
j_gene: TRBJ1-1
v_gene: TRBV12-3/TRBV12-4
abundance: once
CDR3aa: CASSRYPEAFF
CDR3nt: TGTGCCAGCAGCCGATATCCTGAAGCTTTCTTT

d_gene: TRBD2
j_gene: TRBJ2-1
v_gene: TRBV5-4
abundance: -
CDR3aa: CASYSRGREGSYNEQFF
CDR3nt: TGTGCCAGCTACTCCCGGGGGCGGGAGGGCTCCTACAATGAGCAGTTCTTC

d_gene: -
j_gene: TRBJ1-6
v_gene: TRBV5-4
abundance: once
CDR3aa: CASSLGGQSSPLHF
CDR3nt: TGTGCCAGCAGCTTAGGGGGGCAGAGTTCACCCCTCCACTTT

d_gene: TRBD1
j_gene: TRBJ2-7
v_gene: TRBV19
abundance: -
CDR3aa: CASSRTGGFGEQYF
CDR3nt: TGTGCCAGTAGTCGGACAGGGGGTTTTGGCGAGCAGTACTTC

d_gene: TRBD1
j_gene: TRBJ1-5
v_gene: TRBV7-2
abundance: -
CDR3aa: CASSLGQGQQPQHF
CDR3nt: TGTGCCAGCAGCTTAGGACAGGGGCAACAGCCCCAGCATTTT

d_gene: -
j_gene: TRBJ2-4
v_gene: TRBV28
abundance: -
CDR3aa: CASSHDRTQNIQYF
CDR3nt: TGTGCCAGCAGTCACGACAGGACCCAAAACATTCAGTACTTC

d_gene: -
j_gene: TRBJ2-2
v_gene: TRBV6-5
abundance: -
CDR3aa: CASADLNTGELFF
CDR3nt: TGTGCCAGCGCAGATTTGAACACCGGGGAGCTGTTTTTT

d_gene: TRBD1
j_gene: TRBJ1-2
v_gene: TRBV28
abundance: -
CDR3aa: CASRKTGTGDGYTF
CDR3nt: TGTGCCAGCAGAAAAACCGGGACAGGGGATGGCTACACCTTC

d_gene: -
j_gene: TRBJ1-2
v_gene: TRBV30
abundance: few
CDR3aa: CAWTPVRNYGYTF
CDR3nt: TGTGCCTGGACCCCCGTACGTAACTATGGCTACACCTTC

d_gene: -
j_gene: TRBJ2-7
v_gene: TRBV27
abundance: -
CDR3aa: CASSLAGQSYEQYF
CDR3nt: TGTGCCAGCAGTTTAGCGGGACAATCCTACGAGCAGTACTTC